The present entry profiles one T cell receptor beta chain with its context. Germline V gene sequence: CDR1 KGHSH, CDR2 LQKENI. The CDR3 totals 15 residues. The V gene lost 6 bases and the J gene lost 2 bases, with 15 bases spanning the gap. Original processing methods: How many nucleated cells were present was estimated from reference gene primer amplification. Generated by immunoSEQ multiplex PCR, the TCRdb table keeps only in-frame clones and is missing some. The D gene and trimming were derived from the DNA, and the V and J assignments and clone size from that table. Among some 500,000 clones listed, roughly 89% were seen once. This sample stems from a study of blood T cell repertoires in COVID-19. Study overall: From T cells, B-cell-depleted T cells, or PBMCs came the material, which was cDNA or gDNA.

Followed longitudinally, the Seattle patients had been enrolled during active infection. The material sequenced was peripheral blood. The chain links TRBV18 to TRBJ2-3, with D possibly being TRBD1 (6 bases). The sequence was collected from a woman aged 50 to 60 with COVID-19, enrolled during active disease. CDR3 DNA sequence: TGTGCCAGCTCCCTCCGTGACAGGACCACAGATACGCAGTATTTT. As protein: CASSLRDRTTDTQYF.